This section outlines one T cell receptor beta chain sequence together with its context. CDR1 and CDR2 (germline): MNHEY, SVGAGI. There are 12 residues in the CDR3. Trimming removed 6 bases at V and 12 bases at J, with 15 bases between. The repertoire was sequenced with immunoSEQ multiplex PCR; TCRdb's copy has only in-frame clones and lacks some. The sample includes a few hundred thousand clones, about nine tenths seen only once; the top ten take about 3%. The sample belongs to a study of blood T cell repertoires in COVID-19. This sequence was found in a woman in her 30s with active or convalescent COVID-19. Sequences were obtained from peripheral blood. The gene calls are TRBV6-5 and TRBJ2-1; no reliable D call. The CDR3 coding sequence is TGTGCCAGCAGCTCCTCCGGGTTAGGGCAGTTCTTC. Translating gives CASSSSGLGQFF.